This TCR beta chain emerged from a study of memory CD4+ T cells and cytomegalovirus serostatus. Per the authors' pipeline: After removing out-of-frame reads, 2.3 million or so distinct TCRbeta sequences remained. Profiling relied on immunoSEQ multiplex PCR, and the TCRdb table lists in-frame clones only, not all of them. The V and J calls and clone size come from that table; D and trimming were worked out from the DNA. This table holds 84,000 or so clones, about 85% found once. Single viable CD3+CD4+CD8-CD45RO+ cells were sorted as the memory CD4+ T cells. Total CD4+ T cells were enriched by CD4 positive selection. By sample fraction, this clone is medium-sized. This TCR came from an adult in good health and CMV-seronegative. Specimen: memory CD4+ T cells from blood.

Here the CDR3 DNA reads TGTGCCAGCAGCGTTTCCCTTGTGGGCACAGATACGCAGTATTTT. It is translated as CASSVSLVGTDTQYF. This chain connects TRBV9 to TRBJ2-3; D not certain. CDR1 SGDLS and CDR2 YYNGEE come from the germline V gene. V was cut by 2 bases and J by 1 base, with 11 bases left in between. There are 15 residues in the CDR3.